One sample yielded the 13 T cell receptor beta chains listed below, sequenced in a study of CXCR3-negative and CXCR3-positive naive CD8 T cells. No antigens are known for them. UMI-labeled TRB cDNA libraries were prepared by 5' RACE. From the 5' RACE reads, TCRdb lists one entry per CDR3 protein and no DNA. The sample holds 150,000 to 180,000 distinct CDR3 sequences. Findings of the study overall: More hydrophobic TRB CDR3s were found in CXCR3-positive naive cells than in CXCR3-negative naive cells.

The sequenced sample was naive CXCR3+ CD8+ T cells from blood. Regarding subset: CD45RO-CCR7+CD27+CD95- naive CD8+ T cells expressing CXCR3 (TNR3+). The receptors stem from a human donor in good health. Some clones in this sample may be carry-over from other donors' samples.

The CDR3 reads CASSLGASGEATDTQYF. This chain links TRBV7-6 with TRBJ2-3; without DNA, the TCRdb call of TRBD2 cannot be checked. The CDR3 contains 17 residues. CDR1 is SGHVS and CDR2 is FNYEAQ in the germline V gene.

V is TRBV15 and J is TRBJ2-1; TCRdb outputs TRBD2, but without DNA this stays unchecked. In germline, CDR1 is LNHNV, CDR2 YYDKDF (reference sequence). The CDR3 totals 15 residues. CDR3 in amino acids: CATSTSGTPYNEQFF. The whole variable domain, filled in from reference TRBV15 and TRBJ2-1, reads DAMVIQNPRYQVTQFGKPVTLSCSQTLNHNVMYWYQQKSSQAPKLLFHYYDKDFNNEADTPDNFQSRRPNTSFCFLDIRSPGLGDTAMYLCATSTSGTPYNEQFFGPGTRLTVL.

V is TRBV7-9 and J is TRBJ1-1. This CDR3 contains 11 residues. Germline-derived CDR1 and CDR2 are SEHNR and FQNEAQ (reference sequence). CDR3: CASSFITEAFF.

V and J are TRBV10-1 and TRBJ2-2; TCRdb designates TRBD1, a call that cannot be tested without DNA. The CDR3 is 16 residues long. Per germline, CDR1 WNHNN and CDR2 SYGVQD (reference sequence). The CDR3 loop reads CASSESRDRGTGELFF.

The rearrangement links TRBV19 to TRBJ2-7; TCRdb gives TRBD1 as the D gene, but with no DNA this cannot be confirmed. The CDR3 sequence is 17 residues long. Germline V CDR1 and CDR2: LNHDA, SQIVND (reference sequence). CDR3 in amino acids: CASSKINPTGDSYEQYF. The full variable domain, completed using reference TRBV19 and TRBJ2-7, is DGGITQSPKYLFRKEGQNVTLSCEQNLNHDAMYWYRQDPGQGLRLIYYSQIVNDFQKGDIAEGYSVSREKKESFPLTVTSAQKNPTAFYLCASSKINPTGDSYEQYFGPGTRLTVT.

This chain's CDR3 is CASSLAPGKAETQYF. The chain uses TRBV5-1 and TRBJ2-5; TCRdb selects TRBD2, and the lack of DNA leaves this call unchecked. This CDR3 has 15 amino acids. The germline V gene has CDR1 SGHRS and CDR2 YFSETQ.

V usage is TRBV28 and J usage is TRBJ1-5. This CDR3 is built from 14 residues. CDR1 and CDR2 (germline): MDHEN, SYDVKM. The CDR3 sequence: CASSFRQVNQPQHF.

The chain recombines TRBV7-2 with TRBJ2-7; TCRdb's D gene call, TRBD1, goes unchecked for lack of DNA. Looked up from germline, CDR1 is SGHTA and CDR2 is FQGNSA. CDR3 length: 18 residues. The CDR3 reads CASSFRVVAGVSSYEQYF.

The chain carries TRBV7-9 and TRBJ2-3. The V gene's germline CDR1 is SEHNR and CDR2 FQNEAQ (reference sequence). CDR3 length equals 12 residues. The CDR3: CATSDSTDTQYF.

The chain couples TRBV4-3 to TRBJ1-4. Per germline, CDR1 LGHNA and CDR2 YSLEER. CDR3 size: 15 residues. The CDR3 sequence is CASSQDRGLNEKLFF.

V and J are TRBV10-3 and TRBJ2-4; the TRBD1 assignment by TCRdb is unverifiable without DNA. This CDR3 spans 15 amino acids. Per the germline V gene, CDR1 is ENHRY and CDR2 is SYGVKD. CDR3 region: CAISESTRGKNIQYF.

The chain carries TRBV6-2 or TRBV6-3 and TRBJ1-2; absent DNA, TCRdb's TRBD1 call cannot be checked. CDR1 and CDR2 (germline): MNHEY, SVGEGT. This CDR3 spans 15 amino acids. CDR3 sequence reads: CASSRIRDREYGYTF.

The V and J genes are TRBV28 and TRBJ2-3; TCRdb's D call of TRBD1 is untestable without DNA. This CDR3 has 16 residues. Germline CDR1 is MDHEN and CDR2 is SYDVKM. The CDR3 is CASSLRFSGSADTQYF.